This TCR beta chain was captured in a study of T cells in Graves' hyperthyroidism and ophthalmopathy. This clonotype was counted at least ten times. The germline V gene encodes CDR1 ENHRY and CDR2 SYGVKD. V trimming: 7 bases; J trimming: 6 bases; junction bases outside the gene matches: 8. The CDR3 has 15 amino acids. It was RNA transcripts that yielded the amplified TCR beta CDR3 regions. In the first-round RT-PCR of the TCR CDR3, the HTBI primer set was used. TCRdb redid the calling of the multiplex PCR reads with MiXCR, one entry per CDR3 protein. The sample yields around 250,000 distinct CDR3 sequences, just over 14% seen once. Clinical symptoms, serum thyroxine and TRAb, thyroid ultrasound and orbital computed tomography were used for the diagnoses. PBMCs came from over 8.5 ml fresh peripheral blood.

This chain connects TRBV10-3 to TRBJ2-1; the match to TRBD2 covers 11 bases. The source of this sequence is a middle-aged woman with Graves' hyperthyroidism that later progressed to Graves' ophthalmopathy. Material: blood. The CDR3 DNA sequence: TGTGCCATCACCCCCACTAGCGGGAGTACCAATGAGCAGTTCTTC. Translated, it gives CAITPTSGSTNEQFF.